These T cell receptor beta chains were read from a single sample in a study of cytomegalovirus exposure and HLA in healthy donors. Assay used: immunoSEQ multiplex PCR; TCRdb lists only in-frame clones, some missing. This sample has 100,000 to 150,000 clones, with over 60% found just once. Sequencing input: PBMCs. The origin of the receptors is a man aged 18 to 30 in good health and CMV-seronegative. CDR3s include the opening cysteine and the closing phenylalanine or tryptophan. A D gene is named only where the DNA matches it firmly. Some rows have no size entry. The others give once, few or many, or a class for an expanded clone.

d_call clone_size j_call v_call cdr3_nt cdr3_aa
TRBD1 NA TRBJ2-7 TRBV6-5 TGTGCCAGCAGTTACAGGACAGGGATCTACGAGCAGTACTTC CASSYRTGIYEQYF
TRBD2 NA TRBJ2-2 TRBV19 TGTGCCAGTAGTATCCAAGGGACGGGGGGGACCGGGGAGCTGTTTTTT CASSIQGTGGTGELFF
NA NA TRBJ2-7 TRBV5-1 TGCGCCAGCAGCTGGACGGGAGTATACGAGCAGTACTTC CASSWTGVYEQYF
NA once TRBJ1-2 TRBV7-9 TGTGCCAGCAGCTTGCGGACATCTTCTAACTATGGCTACACCTTC CASSLRTSSNYGYTF
NA NA TRBJ2-3 TRBV7-2 TGTGCCAGCAGCTTATCGACAGATACGCAGTATTTT CASSLSTDTQYF
NA NA TRBJ2-2 TRBV5-4 TGTGCCAGCAGCCAAGAAAGCAGGGAGGTCACCGGGGAGCTGTTTTTT CASSQESREVTGELFF
NA NA TRBJ2-2 TRBV5-4 TGTGCCAGCAGCTTGGGTGGAGTAACAACCGGGGAGCTGTTTTTT CASSLGGVTTGELFF
NA NA TRBJ2-7 TRBV5-1 TGCGCCAGCAGCTTGGAATGGGACACGGTCGGCTACGAGCAGTACTTC CASSLEWDTVGYEQYF
TRBD1 NA TRBJ2-1 TRBV11-2 TGTGCCAGCAGCTTAGTCGACACAGGGGGCGGACAGTTCTTC CASSLVDTGGGQFF
TRBD1 NA TRBJ2-7 TRBV9 TGTGCCAGCAGCGTAGGGGTCCAGGGGGCAGGGCAGGATCGCTGGCAGTACTTC CASSVGVQGAGQDRWQYF
TRBD2 NA TRBJ2-5 TRBV27 TGTGCCAGCCGCAGAGAACTAGCGGGAGTGGAGACCCAGTACTTC CASRRELAGVETQYF
TRBD1 once TRBJ1-5 TRBV7-6 TGTGCCAGCAGCTTAGAGTCCTCGACAGGGCGACAGCCCCAGCATTTT CASSLESSTGRQPQHF
NA NA TRBJ1-3 TRBV9 TGTGCCAGCAGCGTCGGAGGAACCTCTGGAAACACCATATATTTT CASSVGGTSGNTIYF
NA few TRBJ1-1 TRBV12-5 TGTGCTAGTGTTTATTCTCTGAACACTGAAGCTTTCTTT CASVYSLNTEAFF
NA few TRBJ1-5 TRBV2 TGTGCCAGCAGTGAAGCGCGCACTAGCAATCAGCCCCAGCATTTT CASSEARTSNQPQHF
TRBD1 NA TRBJ2-2 TRBV4-3 TGCGCCAGCAGCCAATCCGGGTCGGGGGACAGGGGGCGCGGGGAGCTGTTTTTT CASSQSGSGDRGRGELFF
NA NA TRBJ2-1 TRBV14 TGTGCCAGCAGCCACACTAGCCTAAGGAATGAGCAGTTCTTC CASSHTSLRNEQFF
NA NA TRBJ2-1 TRBV9 TGTGCCAGCAGCGGCGTAGGGAGTAGCTCCTACAATGAGCAGTTCTTC CASSGVGSSSYNEQFF
NA NA TRBJ2-5 TRBV7-2 TGTGCCAGCAGCTTAGTCTCGCGGGAGACCCAGTACTTC CASSLVSRETQYF
NA NA TRBJ2-1 TRBV7-3 TGTGCCAGCAGCTTCGGCGGTTCCTACAATGAGCAGTTCTTC CASSFGGSYNEQFF
TRBD1 NA TRBJ1-5 TRBV10-1 TGCGCCAGTGATCGACAGGGAATACGGTCCGGTCAGCCCCAGCATTTT CASDRQGIRSGQPQHF
NA many TRBJ1-3 TRBV2 TGTGCCAGCAGTGAATCTTTCCAGGGCGGAAACACCATATATTTT CASSESFQGGNTIYF
TRBD1 NA TRBJ2-5 TRBV5-8 TGTGCCAGCAGAACCCGGGACAGGGGCGGGGAGACCCAGTACTTC CASRTRDRGGETQYF
NA NA TRBJ1-2 TRBV4-3 TGCGCCAGCAGCCCCTACACGGGATCCCACTATGGCTACACCTTC CASSPYTGSHYGYTF
NA NA TRBJ2-1 TRBV15 TGTGCCACCAGCAGAGAGTCTGCGGGGACCTACAATGAGCAGTTCTTC CATSRESAGTYNEQFF
NA NA TRBJ2-7 TRBV21-1 TGTGCCAGCAGCAAAGTCCCTTCTGGGCCTAGGAGCGGCTCCTACGAGCAGTACTTC CASSKVPSGPRSGSYEQYF
TRBD2 NA TRBJ2-3 TRBV30 TGTGCCTACTACCTAGCGGGAGCTTCAGATACGCAGTATTTT CAYYLAGASDTQYF
TRBD2 NA TRBJ2-3 TRBV6-4 TGTGCCAGCAGTGACCGGACTAGCGGGAGGGATACGCAGTATTTT CASSDRTSGRDTQYF
NA NA TRBJ2-1 TRBV19 TGTGCCAGTAGGGGCAGGGGGGTAAGAGTAGCGGGGAATGAGCAGTTCTTC CASRGRGVRVAGNEQFF
NA NA TRBJ1-3 TRBV30 TGTGCCTGGAACTTCGATGGGCGCACCATATATTTT CAWNFDGRTIYF
NA NA TRBJ1-2 TRBV6-5 TGTGCCAGCAGTTACTCGTACAGTAACTATGGCTACACCTTC CASSYSYSNYGYTF
NA NA TRBJ1-2 TRBV6-6 TGTGCCAGCAGTTACCGTATAGGGAGCTATGGCTACACCTTC CASSYRIGSYGYTF
NA NA TRBJ2-1 TRBV11-3 TGTGCCAGCAGCTTAGAGGGTAGCGTCGAGCCCGGGGAGCAGTTCTTC CASSLEGSVEPGEQFF
TRBD1 once TRBJ1-2 TRBV15 TGTGCCACCAGCCACCAGGGGGCCGCGTATGGCTACACCTTC CATSHQGAAYGYTF
TRBD1 NA TRBJ1-1 TRBV6-1 TGTGCCAGCAGTGAATACACCGGGGACAGGGAAGCTTTCTTT CASSEYTGDREAFF
NA NA TRBJ2-5 TRBV7-2 TGTGCCAGCAGCTCAACTAGGCGGAGAATGGAGACCCAGTACTTC CASSSTRRRMETQYF
TRBD1 NA TRBJ1-6 TRBV5-8 TGTGCCAGCAGCCGCGGACAGGAGAGCTCCTATAATTCACCCCTCCACTTT CASSRGQESSYNSPLHF
TRBD1 NA TRBJ2-5 TRBV7-9 TGTGCCAGCAGCCTTGGGACAGTCCAAGAGACCCAGTACTTC CASSLGTVQETQYF
TRBD1 NA TRBJ1-2 TRBV4-2 TGTGCCAGCAGCCACCTGCCGGACAGGGGTGACTATGGCTACACCTTC CASSHLPDRGDYGYTF
TRBD1 NA TRBJ1-4 TRBV4-2 TGTGCCAGCAGCCCCAGCAGGGGGCCTTACGATGAAAAACTGTTTTTT CASSPSRGPYDEKLFF
NA NA TRBJ1-6 TRBV2 TGTGCCAGCAATACTGTAACGAATTCACCCCTCCACTTT CASNTVTNSPLHF
TRBD2 NA TRBJ2-1 TRBV5-1 TGCGCCAGCAGCTTGAGGGGGGAACCTTCAGGGACTAGCGGGAGCAGTGGGAACAATGAGCAGTTCTTC CASSLRGEPSGTSGSSGNNEQFF
TRBD2 NA TRBJ2-7 TRBV7-3 TGTGCCAGCAGCCCGAGATGGGGGACTAGCCGAGACTACGAGCAGTACTTC CASSPRWGTSRDYEQYF
NA NA TRBJ2-7 TRBV7-9 TGTGCCAGCAGCTCCCTATTAAGCTCCTACGAGCAGTACTTC CASSSLLSSYEQYF
NA NA TRBJ1-1 TRBV20-1 TGCAGTGCTAGCGGTGGCACTGAAGCTTTCTTT CSASGGTEAFF
NA few TRBJ2-3 TRBV11-3 TGTGCCAGCAGCTTCCTAGCTACTAGCACAGATACGCAGTATTTT CASSFLATSTDTQYF
TRBD1 NA TRBJ1-5 TRBV28 TGTGCCATAATACAAGGGGGCCTTTATAGCAATCAGCCCCAGCATTTT CAIIQGGLYSNQPQHF
NA NA TRBJ1-4 TRBV6-6 TGTGCCAGCAGTGGAGCGGGACTCGTGGGTGAAAAACTGTTTTTT CASSGAGLVGEKLFF
TRBD1 NA TRBJ1-1 TRBV5-1 TGCGCCAGCAGCTGGACAGGGGGGACTGAAGCTTTCTTT CASSWTGGTEAFF
TRBD1 NA TRBJ1-2 TRBV9 TGTGCCAGCAGCGTAGAGGGGGCTCCTGGCTACACCTTC CASSVEGAPGYTF
TRBD2 NA TRBJ2-1 TRBV7-3 TGTGCCAGCAGCTCGACCGGGACTAGCGGGTACAATGAGCAGTTCTTC CASSSTGTSGYNEQFF
NA NA TRBJ2-3 TRBV7-2 TGTGCCAGCAGCGCCCAGGTCACTAGCACAGATACGCAGTATTTT CASSAQVTSTDTQYF
NA NA TRBJ1-4 TRBV5-1 TGCGCCAGCAGCTTGAGTCAGACTAATGAAAAACTGTTTTTT CASSLSQTNEKLFF
NA NA TRBJ1-5 TRBV6-1 TGTGCCAGCAGTGTCCTAGGCGATAGCAATCAGCCCCAGCATTTT CASSVLGDSNQPQHF
NA NA TRBJ1-2 TRBV28 TGTGCCAGCAGAACTCCTGGGGGCTATGACTACACCTTC CASRTPGGYDYTF
NA NA TRBJ1-5 TRBV6-5 TGTGCCAGCAGTTACGGAGGTGGCAATCAGCCCCAGCATTTT CASSYGGGNQPQHF
NA large TRBJ1-2 TRBV7-8 TGTGCCAGCAGCTTAGGGCAGGGCGACTATGGCTACACCTTC CASSLGQGDYGYTF